These 3 T cell receptor beta chains came from one sample sequenced in a study of OX40 agonist ivuxolimab in advanced cancers. The table came from immunoSEQ multiplex PCR; TCRdb's copy has only in-frame clones and leaves some out. Seen here are about 110,000 clones, around 90% observed once, and the top ten hold roughly 0.66%. The sample in question was CD4+ or CD8+ T cells sorted from blood, obtained in a trial of the OX40 agonist ivuxolimab. Receptors originate from an adult with an advanced solid tumor such as melanoma, head and neck, liver or kidney cancer.

The genes are TRBV30 and TRBJ1-1; D might be TRBD1 (5 bases). The CDR3 extends over 11 amino acids. V was pared by 1 base and J by 12 bases, with 12 bases between. Looked up from germline, CDR1 is GTSNPN and CDR2 is SVGIG (reference sequence). As DNA, the CDR3 is TGTGCCTGGAGTGCCACAGGTGGGACTTTCTTT. Translated: CAWSATGGTFF.

The chain joins TRBV30 to TRBJ1-2; D not resolved. The germline V gene has CDR1 GTSNPN and CDR2 SVGIG (reference sequence). This CDR3 has 11 amino acids. Trimming cost V 4 bases and J 8 bases, with 11 bases left between them. In DNA form, the CDR3 reads TGTGCCTGGACCAATATGGGGGGCTACACCTTC. It codes for CAWTNMGGYTF. The full variable domain, rest sourced from reference TRBV30 and TRBJ1-2, is SQTIHQWPATLVQPVGSPLSLECTVEGTSNPNLYWYRQAAGRGLQLLFYSVGIGQISSEVPQNLSASRPQDRQFILSSKKLLLSDSGFYLCAWTNMGGYTFGSGTRLTVV.

The rearrangement uses TRBV30 and TRBJ2-7; D is unclear. The CDR3 runs to 11 residues. V lost 4 bases and J 4 bases, leaving 8 bases between the germline ends. Per the germline V gene, CDR1 is GTSNPN and CDR2 is SVGIG (reference sequence). The chain's CDR3 is CAWKALYEQYF. The CDR3 nucleotides read TGTGCCTGGAAGGCTCTATACGAGCAGTACTTC.